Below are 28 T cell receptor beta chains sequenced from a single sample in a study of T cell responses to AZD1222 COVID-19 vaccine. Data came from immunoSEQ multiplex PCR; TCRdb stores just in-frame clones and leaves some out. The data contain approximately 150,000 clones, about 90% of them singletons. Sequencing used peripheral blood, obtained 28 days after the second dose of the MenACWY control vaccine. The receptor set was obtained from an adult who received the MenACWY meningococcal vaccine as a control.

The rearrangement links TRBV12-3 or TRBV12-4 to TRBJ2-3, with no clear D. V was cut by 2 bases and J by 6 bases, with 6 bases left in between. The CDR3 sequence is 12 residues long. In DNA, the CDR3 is TGTGCCAGCAGTTTAATGTTTGATACGCAGTATTTT. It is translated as CASSLMFDTQYF.

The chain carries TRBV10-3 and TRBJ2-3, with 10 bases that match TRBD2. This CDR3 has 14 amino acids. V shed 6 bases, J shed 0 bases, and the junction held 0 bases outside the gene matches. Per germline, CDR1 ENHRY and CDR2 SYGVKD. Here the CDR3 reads CAIRLAGSTDTQYF. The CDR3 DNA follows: TGTGCCATCAGACTAGCGGGGAGCACAGATACGCAGTATTTT.

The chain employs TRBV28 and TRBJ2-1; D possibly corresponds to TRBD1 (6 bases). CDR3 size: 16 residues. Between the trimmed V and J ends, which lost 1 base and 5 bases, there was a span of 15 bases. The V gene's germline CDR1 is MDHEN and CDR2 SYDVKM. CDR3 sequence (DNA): TGTGCCAGCAGTTTATTCCAGGGGAGTTCCCACAATGAGCAGTTCTTC. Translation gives CASSLFQGSSHNEQFF.

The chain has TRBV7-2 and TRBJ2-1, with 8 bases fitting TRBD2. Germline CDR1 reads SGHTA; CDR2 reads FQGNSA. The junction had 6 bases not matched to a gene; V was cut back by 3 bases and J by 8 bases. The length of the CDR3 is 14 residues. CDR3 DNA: TGTGCCAGCAGCTTTGTGTCCGGGGGGGATGAGCAGTTCTTC. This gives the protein CASSFVSGGDEQFF.

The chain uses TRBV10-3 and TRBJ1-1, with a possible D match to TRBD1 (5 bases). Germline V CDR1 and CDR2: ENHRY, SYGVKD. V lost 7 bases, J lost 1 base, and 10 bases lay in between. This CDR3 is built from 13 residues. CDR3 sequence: CAIKSTGNTEAFF. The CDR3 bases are TGTGCCATCAAAAGCACAGGGAACACTGAAGCTTTCTTT.

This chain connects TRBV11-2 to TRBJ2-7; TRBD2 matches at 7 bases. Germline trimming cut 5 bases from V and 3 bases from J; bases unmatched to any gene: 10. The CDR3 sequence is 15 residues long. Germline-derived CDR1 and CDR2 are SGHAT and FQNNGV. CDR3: CASSATAGRSYEQYF. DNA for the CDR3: TGTGCCAGCAGCGCCACAGCGGGGAGGAGCTACGAGCAGTACTTC.

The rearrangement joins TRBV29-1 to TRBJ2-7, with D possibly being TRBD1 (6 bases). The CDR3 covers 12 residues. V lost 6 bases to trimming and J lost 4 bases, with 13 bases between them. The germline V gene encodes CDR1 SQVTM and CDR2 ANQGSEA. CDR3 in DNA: TGCAGCGTCGCGGACAGACCATACGAGCAGTACTTC. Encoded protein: CSVADRPYEQYF.

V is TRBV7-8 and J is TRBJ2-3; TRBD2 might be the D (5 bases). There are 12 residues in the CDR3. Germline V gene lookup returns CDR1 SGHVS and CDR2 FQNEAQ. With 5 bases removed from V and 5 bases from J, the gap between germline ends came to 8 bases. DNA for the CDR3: TGTGCCAGCAGCCCCCGGGGAGATACGCAGTATTTT. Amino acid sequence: CASSPRGDTQYF. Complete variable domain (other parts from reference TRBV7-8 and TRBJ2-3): GAGVSQSPRYKVAKRGQDVALRCDPISGHVSLFWYQQALGQGPEFLTYFQNEAQLDKSGLPSDRFFAERPEGSVSTLKIQRTQQEDSAVYLCASSPRGDTQYFGPGTRLTVL.

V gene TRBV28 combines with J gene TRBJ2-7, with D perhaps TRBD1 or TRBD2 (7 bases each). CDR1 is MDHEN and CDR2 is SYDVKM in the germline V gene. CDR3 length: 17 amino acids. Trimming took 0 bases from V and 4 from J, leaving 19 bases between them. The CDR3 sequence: CASSLWAQGGASYEQYF. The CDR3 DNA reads TGTGCCAGCAGTTTATGGGCCCAGGGGGGGGCTTCGTACGAGCAGTACTTC.

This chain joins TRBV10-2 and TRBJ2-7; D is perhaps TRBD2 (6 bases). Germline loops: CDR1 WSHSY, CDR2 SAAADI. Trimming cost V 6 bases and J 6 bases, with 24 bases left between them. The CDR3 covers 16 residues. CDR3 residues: CASRDHGAVGGLEQYF. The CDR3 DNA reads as TGCGCCAGCAGGGATCATGGGGCTGTCGGAGGGCTCGAGCAGTACTTC.

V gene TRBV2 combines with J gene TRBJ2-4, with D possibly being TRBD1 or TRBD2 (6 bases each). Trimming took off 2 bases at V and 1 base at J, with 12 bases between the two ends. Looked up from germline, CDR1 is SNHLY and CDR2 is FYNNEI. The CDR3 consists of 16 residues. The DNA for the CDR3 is TGTGCCAGCAGTGAATTTCAGGGGAGGGCCAAAAACATTCAGTACTTC. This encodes CASSEFQGRAKNIQYF.

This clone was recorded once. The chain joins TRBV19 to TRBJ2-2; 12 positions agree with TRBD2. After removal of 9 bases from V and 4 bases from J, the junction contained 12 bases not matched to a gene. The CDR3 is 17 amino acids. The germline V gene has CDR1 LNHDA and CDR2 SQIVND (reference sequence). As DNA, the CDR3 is TGTGCCAGCTATCCTCTAGCGGGAGGGCCGGTCACCGGGGAGCTGTTTTTT. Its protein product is CASYPLAGGPVTGELFF. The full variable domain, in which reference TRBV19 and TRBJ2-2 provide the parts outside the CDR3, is DGGITQSPKYLFRKEGQNVTLSCEQNLNHDAMYWYRQDPGQGLRLIYYSQIVNDFQKGDIAEGYSVSREKKESFPLTVTSAQKNPTAFYLCASYPLAGGPVTGELFFGEGSRLTVL.

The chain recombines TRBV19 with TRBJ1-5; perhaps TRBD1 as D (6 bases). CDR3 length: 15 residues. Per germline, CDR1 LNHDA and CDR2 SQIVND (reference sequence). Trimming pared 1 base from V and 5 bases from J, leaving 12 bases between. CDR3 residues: CASSIVAGAHQPQHF. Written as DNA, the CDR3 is TGTGCCAGTAGTATAGTGGCAGGGGCCCATCAGCCCCAGCATTTT.

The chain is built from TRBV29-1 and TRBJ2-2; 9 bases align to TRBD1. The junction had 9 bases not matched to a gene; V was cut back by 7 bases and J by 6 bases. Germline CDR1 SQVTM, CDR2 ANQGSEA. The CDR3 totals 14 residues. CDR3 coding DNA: TGCAGCGGGGGATCCGGGACAGGGCCCGGGGAGCTGTTTTTT. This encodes CSGGSGTGPGELFF.

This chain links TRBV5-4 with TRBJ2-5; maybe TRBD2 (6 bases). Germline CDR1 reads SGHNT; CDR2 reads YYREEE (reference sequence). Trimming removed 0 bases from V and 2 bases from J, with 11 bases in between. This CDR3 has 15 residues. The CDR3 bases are TGTGCCAGCAGCTTGGATTTCGGGAGACAAGAGACCCAGTACTTC. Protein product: CASSLDFGRQETQYF.

In DNA, the CDR3 is TGTGCCTGGAGTGCCCCGGGACTAGCGGGAGGACCCTACAATGAGCAGTTCTTC. Translation: CAWSAPGLAGGPYNEQFF. The V call is TRBV30, the J call TRBJ2-1, with 15 bases aligning to TRBD2. The CDR3 contains 18 residues. Germline values: CDR1 GTSNPN, CDR2 SVGIG (reference sequence). With V trimmed by 1 base and J by 2 bases, 6 bases remained unmatched.

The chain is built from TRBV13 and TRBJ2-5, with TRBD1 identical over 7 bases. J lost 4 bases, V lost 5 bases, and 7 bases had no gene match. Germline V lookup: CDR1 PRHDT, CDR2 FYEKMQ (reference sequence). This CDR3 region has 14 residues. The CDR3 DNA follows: TGTGCCAGCAGCCGAGACAGGGTGGCAGAGACCCAGTACTTC. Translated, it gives CASSRDRVAETQYF.

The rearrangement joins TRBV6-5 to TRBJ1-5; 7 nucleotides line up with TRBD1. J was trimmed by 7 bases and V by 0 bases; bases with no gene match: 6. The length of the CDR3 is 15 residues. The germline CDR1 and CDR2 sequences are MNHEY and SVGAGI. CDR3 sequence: CASSYSRTGTQPQHF. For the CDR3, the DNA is TGTGCCAGCAGTTACTCCCGGACAGGTACACAGCCCCAGCATTTT.

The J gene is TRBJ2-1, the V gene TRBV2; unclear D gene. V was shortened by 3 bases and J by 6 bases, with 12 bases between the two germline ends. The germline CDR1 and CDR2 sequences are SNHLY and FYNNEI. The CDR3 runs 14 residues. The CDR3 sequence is CASSEGIIGNEQFF. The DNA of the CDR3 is TGTGCCAGCAGTGAGGGAATAATTGGCAATGAGCAGTTCTTC.

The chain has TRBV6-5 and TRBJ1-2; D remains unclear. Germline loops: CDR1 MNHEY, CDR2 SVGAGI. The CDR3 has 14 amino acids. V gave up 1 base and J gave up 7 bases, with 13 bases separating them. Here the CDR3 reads CASSYYGSPGGYTF. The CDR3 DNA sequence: TGTGCCAGCAGTTACTATGGCTCCCCTGGTGGCTACACCTTC.

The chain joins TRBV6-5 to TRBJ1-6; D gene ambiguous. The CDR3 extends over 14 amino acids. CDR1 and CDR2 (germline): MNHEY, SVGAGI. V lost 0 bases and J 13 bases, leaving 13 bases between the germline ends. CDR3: CASSYSGGPAPLHF. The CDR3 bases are TGTGCCAGCAGTTACTCGGGCGGGCCCGCGCCCCTCCACTTT.

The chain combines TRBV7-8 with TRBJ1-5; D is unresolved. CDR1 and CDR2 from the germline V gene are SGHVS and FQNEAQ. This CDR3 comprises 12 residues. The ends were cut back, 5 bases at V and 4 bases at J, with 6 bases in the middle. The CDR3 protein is CASSQQNQPQHF. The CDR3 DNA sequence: TGTGCCAGCAGCCAGCAGAATCAGCCCCAGCATTTT.

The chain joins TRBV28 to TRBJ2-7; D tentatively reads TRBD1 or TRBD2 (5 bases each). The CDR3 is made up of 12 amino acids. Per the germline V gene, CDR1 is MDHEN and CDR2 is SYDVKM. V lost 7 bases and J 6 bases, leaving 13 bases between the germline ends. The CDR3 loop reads CASKRGTGEQYF. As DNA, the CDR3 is TGTGCCAGCAAGAGAGGGACGGGCGAGCAGTACTTC.

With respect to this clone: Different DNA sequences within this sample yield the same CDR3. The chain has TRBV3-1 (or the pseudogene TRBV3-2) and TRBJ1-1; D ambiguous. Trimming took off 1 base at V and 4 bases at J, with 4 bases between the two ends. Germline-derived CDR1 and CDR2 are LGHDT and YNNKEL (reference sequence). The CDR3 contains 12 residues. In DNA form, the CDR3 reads TGTGCCAGCAGCCAAGTAGGCACTGAAGCTTTCTTT. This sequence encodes CASSQVGTEAFF.

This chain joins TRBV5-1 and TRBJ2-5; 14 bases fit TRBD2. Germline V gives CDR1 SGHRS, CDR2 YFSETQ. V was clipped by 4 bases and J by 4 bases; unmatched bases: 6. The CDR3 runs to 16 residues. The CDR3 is CASSAGTSGSVETQYF. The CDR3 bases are TGCGCCAGCAGCGCTGGGACTAGCGGGAGTGTAGAGACCCAGTACTTC.

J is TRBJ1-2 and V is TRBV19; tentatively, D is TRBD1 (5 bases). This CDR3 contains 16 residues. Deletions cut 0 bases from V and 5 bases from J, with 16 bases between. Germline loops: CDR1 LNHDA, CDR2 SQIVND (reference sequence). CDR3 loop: CASSIDTPTDKYGYTF. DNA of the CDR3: TGTGCCAGTAGTATAGATACCCCGACGGACAAATATGGCTACACCTTC.

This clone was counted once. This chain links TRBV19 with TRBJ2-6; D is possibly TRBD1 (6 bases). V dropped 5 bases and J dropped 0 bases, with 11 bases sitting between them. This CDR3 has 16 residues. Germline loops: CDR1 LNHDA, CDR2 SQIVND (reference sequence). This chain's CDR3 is CASSVTGSSGANVLTF. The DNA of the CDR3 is TGTGCCAGTAGTGTTACAGGGAGCTCTGGGGCCAACGTCCTGACTTTC. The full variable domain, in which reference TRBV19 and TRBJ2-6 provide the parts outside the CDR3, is DGGITQSPKYLFRKEGQNVTLSCEQNLNHDAMYWYRQDPGQGLRLIYYSQIVNDFQKGDIAEGYSVSREKKESFPLTVTSAQKNPTAFYLCASSVTGSSGANVLTFGAGSRLTVL.

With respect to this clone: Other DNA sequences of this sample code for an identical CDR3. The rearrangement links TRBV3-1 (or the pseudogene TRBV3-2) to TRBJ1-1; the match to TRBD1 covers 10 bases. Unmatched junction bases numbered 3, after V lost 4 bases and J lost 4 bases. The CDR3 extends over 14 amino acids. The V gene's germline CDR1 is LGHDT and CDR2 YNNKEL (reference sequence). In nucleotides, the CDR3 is TGTGCCAGCAGCCCCCGGGACAGGGGCACTGAAGCTTTCTTT. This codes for CASSPRDRGTEAFF.